The clone carrying this T cell receptor beta chain has only a few counts. Its antigen is not identified. The data are from a study of T cell repertoires in cytomegalovirus infection. Study conclusions and caveats: Ex vivo responses were dominated by HLA-C-restricted CMV-specific TCR beta clonotypes. Public TCR beta family frequency separated CMV-and-HLA carriers, including in an independent cohort.

This CDR3 comprises 15 residues. Germline loops: CDR1 LNHNV, CDR2 YYDKDF (reference sequence). The J segment lost 6 bases and the V segment lost 5 bases, leaving 10 bases of the junction unmatched. From the reads, TCRdb called clonotypes with MiXCR, one entry per CDR3 protein. The sample consists of 550,000 to 850,000 distinct CDR3 sequences, around 31% of them appearing once. The chain has TRBV15 and TRBJ1-1; TRBD1 agrees at 9 bases. This sample comprised cultured PBMCs, obtained from culture after CMV antigen stimulation. The receptor was isolated from a human donor in good health (CMV status not recorded). Some clones in this sample may be carry-over from other donors' samples. In DNA form, the CDR3 reads TGTGCCACCAGCGCAGGGGACAGGGCCGTCGCTGAAGCTTTCTTT. Translated, it gives CATSAGDRAVAEAFF.